This passage covers 27 T cell receptor beta chains from one sample sequenced in a study of post-analysis software for immune sequencing data. Study outcomes and limitations: There were a handful of TRBV segments more frequent in patients than controls, and TRBV5-6, TRBV5-1 and TRBV20-1 were among them.

Unique molecular identifiers were carried by the TCR beta cDNA libraries. Via MiXCR, TCRdb re-called the PCR reads, giving one row per CDR3 protein. The sample contains roughly 430,000 distinct CDR3 sequences, 30% to 45% of which appear only once. For these TCRs, the target antigens are not known. Sequences were obtained from blood. The receptors stem from a girl aged 2 to 10 with multiple sclerosis.

The CDR3 DNA reads as TGTGCCAGCGGAAGTTCTAATGAAAAACTGTTTTTT. Translated, it gives CASGSSNEKLFF. The rearrangement uses TRBV6-6 and TRBJ1-4; D is undetermined. Looked up from germline, CDR1 is MNHNY and CDR2 is SVGAGI (reference sequence). V was cut by 8 bases and J by 3 bases, with 7 bases left in between. There are 12 residues in the CDR3.

The rearrangement links TRBV25-1 to TRBJ1-3; no firm D call. This CDR3 region has 11 residues. V dropped 4 bases and J dropped 4 bases, with 2 bases sitting between them. Germline V gene lookup returns CDR1 MGHDK and CDR2 SYGVNS. CDR3 residues: CASSGGNTIYF. The CDR3 bases are TGTGCCAGCAGTGGAGGAAACACCATATATTTT.

V is TRBV12-3 or TRBV12-4 and J is TRBJ2-2; D gene ambiguous. The CDR3 loop spans 15 amino acids. Trimming pared 1 base from V and 5 bases from J, leaving 11 bases between. The CDR3 bases are TGTGCCAGCAGTTTAGTAGGGTTGAGGACCGGGGAGCTGTTTTTT. Translation gives CASSLVGLRTGELFF.

CDR3 sequence reads: CASSPWTGDQPQHF. The CDR3 DNA sequence: TGTGCCAGCAGTCCATGGACAGGAGATCAGCCCCAGCATTTT. V gene TRBV5-8 combines with J gene TRBJ1-5; 7 nucleotides match TRBD1. The CDR3 totals 14 residues. The V segment lost 5 bases and the J segment 5 bases; nucleotides outside the gene matches: 7. Germline CDR1 SGHTS, CDR2 YDEGEE.

Only a few counts were recorded for this clonotype. The V gene is TRBV7-9, the J gene TRBJ2-7; 7 bases fit TRBD2. Germline assignment: CDR1 SEHNR and CDR2 FQNEAQ (reference sequence). The CDR3 sequence is 14 residues long. V lost 4 bases, J lost 3 bases, and 6 bases stayed unmatched. The CDR3 reads CASSSISGYYEQYF. For the CDR3, the DNA is TGTGCCAGCAGCTCAATTAGCGGGTACTACGAGCAGTACTTC.

This clonotype was seen more than once but under ten times. V gene TRBV9 combines with J gene TRBJ1-2; 8 bases agree with TRBD1. Germline V gene lookup returns CDR1 SGDLS and CDR2 YYNGEE. The CDR3 runs to 15 residues. The V and J ends lost 3 bases and 7 bases, in that order; junction bases with no gene match: 11. The CDR3 DNA reads as TGTGCCAGCAGCGCCAAACGGACAGGGAGGGCTGGCTACACCTTC. This translates into CASSAKRTGRAGYTF. Combining the CDR3 with reference TRBV9 and TRBJ1-2 gives the whole variable domain DSGVTQTPKHLITATGQRVTLRCSPRSGDLSVYWYQQSLDQGLQFLIQYYNGEERAKGNILERFSAQQFPDLHSELNLSSLELGDSALYFCASSAKRTGRAGYTFGSGTRLTVV.

For the CDR3, the DNA is TGTGCCAGCAGCGTTACTCCGCGGCAGGGGAGCACAGATACGCAGTATTTT. Amino acid sequence: CASSVTPRQGSTDTQYF. The chain links TRBV9 to TRBJ2-3; tentatively, D is TRBD1 (6 bases). The CDR3 totals 17 residues. Germline assignment: CDR1 SGDLS and CDR2 YYNGEE. V lost 2 bases and J 0 bases, leaving 16 bases between the germline ends.

The table lists this clonotype with a few counts. The J gene is TRBJ2-1, the V gene TRBV7-7, with TRBD2 matching 7 bases. Germline CDR1 and CDR2: SSHAT and FNYEAQ (reference sequence). The CDR3 extends over 13 amino acids. V gave up 5 bases and J gave up 5 bases; unmatched junction bases: 3. The CDR3 loop reads CASSIGLDNEQFF. The DNA for the CDR3 is TGTGCCAGCAGCATAGGACTAGACAATGAGCAGTTCTTC.

This sequence joins TRBV5-1 and TRBJ2-1; D call uncertain. V was cut by 0 bases and J by 4 bases, with 8 bases left in between. CDR3 length equals 14 residues. Per the germline V gene, CDR1 is SGHRS and CDR2 is YFSETQ. CDR3 protein: CASSLEPPYNEQFF. The CDR3 DNA is TGCGCCAGCAGCTTGGAACCCCCTTACAATGAGCAGTTCTTC. The whole variable domain, filled in from reference TRBV5-1 and TRBJ2-1, reads KAGVTQTPRYLIKTRGQQVTLSCSPISGHRSVSWYQQTPGQGLQFLFEYFSETQRNKGNFPGRFSGRQFSNSRSEMNVSTLELGDSALYLCASSLEPPYNEQFFGPGTRLTVL.

This chain uses TRBV13 with TRBJ1-1; D gene ambiguous. Germline CDR1 reads PRHDT; CDR2 reads FYEKMQ (reference sequence). This CDR3 spans 15 amino acids. The V gene lost 4 bases and the J gene lost 0 bases, with 12 bases spanning the gap. The DNA of the CDR3 is TGTGCCAGCAGCTACATACAAGGACTGAACACTGAAGCTTTCTTT. This gives the protein CASSYIQGLNTEAFF.

The chain combines TRBV20-1 with TRBJ2-1; tentatively, D is TRBD2 (5 bases). This CDR3 has 14 amino acids. Germline-derived CDR1 and CDR2 are DFQATT and SNEGSKA (reference sequence). V shed 3 bases and J shed 2 bases, with 11 bases lying between them. The DNA for the CDR3 is TGCAGTGCTAGTCGGGAAGGGCCCTACAATGAGCAGTTCTTC. Its translation is CSASREGPYNEQFF.

This clonotype was detected a few times. The chain carries TRBV4-1 and TRBJ2-3; TRBD2 matches 14 bases. This CDR3 spans 20 amino acids. V lost 2 bases, J lost 1 base, and 11 bases stayed unmatched. Germline V lookup: CDR1 MGHRA, CDR2 YSYEKL. For the CDR3, the DNA is TGCGCCAGCAGCCAACCTCAGGGACTAGCGGGGGAGGTACGCACAGATACGCAGTATTTT. Protein: CASSQPQGLAGEVRTDTQYF.

The chain is built from TRBV7-9 and TRBJ1-1; D remains unclear. CDR3 size: 14 residues. V was cut by 2 bases and J by 3 bases, with 10 bases left in between. Germline V CDR1 and CDR2: SEHNR, FQNEAQ (reference sequence). CDR3 protein: CASSLWTVDTEAFF. CDR3 DNA sequence: TGTGCCAGCAGCTTATGGACGGTGGACACTGAAGCTTTCTTT.

This clonotype was counted only a few times. The genes are TRBV18 and TRBJ2-4; 10 bases fit TRBD2. Unmatched junction bases numbered 5, after V lost 3 bases and J lost 15 bases. The CDR3 length is 12 residues. Germline loops: CDR1 KGHSH, CDR2 LQKENI. As DNA, the CDR3 is TGTGCCAGCTCACCGCTAGCGGGAGAGGTGTACTTC. Its translation is CASSPLAGEVYF.

The V call is TRBV20-1, the J call TRBJ1-5; 7 nucleotides match TRBD1. This CDR3 is built from 14 residues. V was clipped by 6 bases and J by 1 base; unmatched bases: 6. Germline V CDR1 and CDR2: DFQATT, SNEGSKA (reference sequence). The DNA for the CDR3 is TGCAGTGCGCGGGACAGTCGGAGCAATCAGCCCCAGCATTTT. It translates to CSARDSRSNQPQHF.

The V call is TRBV6-5, the J call TRBJ2-1; tentative D call: TRBD1 (5 bases). The CDR3 totals 13 residues. CDR1 MNHEY and CDR2 SVGAGI come from the germline V gene. V was shortened by 3 bases and J by 8 bases, with 11 bases between the two germline ends. CDR3 sequence: CASSYGAGHEQFF. CDR3 bases: TGTGCCAGCAGTTATGGTGCAGGGCATGAGCAGTTCTTC.

The chain is built from TRBV12-3 or TRBV12-4 and TRBJ2-5; D gene unclear. The J call may be mistaken, given a closer DNA end match to TRBJ2-7. The CDR3 is made up of 13 amino acids. In DNA form, the CDR3 reads TGTGCCAGCAGCTCAACCAACTCAGACGAGCAGTACTTC. Its protein product is CASSSTNSDEQYF.

The rearrangement joins TRBV6-2 or TRBV6-3 to TRBJ2-1; perhaps TRBD2 as D (6 bases). The ends were cut back, 5 bases at V and 1 base at J, with 12 bases in the middle. This CDR3 region has 15 residues. CDR1 MNHEY and CDR2 SVGEGT come from the germline V gene. Here the CDR3 reads CASSPASVSYNEQFF. DNA of the CDR3: TGTGCCAGCAGTCCCGCTAGCGTTTCCTACAATGAGCAGTTCTTC.

The rearrangement joins TRBV7-9 to TRBJ1-6; possible D gene TRBD1, 6 bases. The CDR3 length is 16 residues. Trimming left V 0 bases short and J 9 bases short, with 15 bases between. Germline CDR1 reads SEHNR; CDR2 reads FQNEAQ (reference sequence). The CDR3 bases are TGTGCCAGCAGCTTAGCCCCTGCATGGGGGGCTTCACCCCTCCACTTT. Encoded protein: CASSLAPAWGASPLHF.

The chain carries TRBV20-1 and TRBJ2-3; 14 nucleotides match TRBD2. Trimming removed 6 bases from V and 6 bases from J; junction bases left unmatched: 8. Germline V gives CDR1 DFQATT, CDR2 SNEGSKA (reference sequence). The CDR3 sequence is 15 residues long. The CDR3 nucleotides are TGCAGTGCCCACCGACTAGCGGGGGGGCGTGATACGCAGTATTTT. Amino acids: CSAHRLAGGRDTQYF.

The chain carries TRBV4-3 and TRBJ2-7; 7 bases line up with TRBD2. Germline V gives CDR1 LGHNA, CDR2 YSLEER. The junction had 16 bases not matched to a gene; V was cut back by 4 bases and J by 7 bases. The CDR3 is 16 amino acids. The CDR3 loop reads CASSRGALRGTNEQYF. The CDR3 DNA is TGCGCCAGCAGCCGGGGCGCATTACGGGGGACTAATGAGCAGTACTTC.

This clonotype was observed a handful of times. This chain uses TRBV18 with TRBJ2-1; D remains unclear. Germline CDR1 reads KGHSH; CDR2 reads LQKENI. The CDR3 is 15 residues long. V dropped 4 bases and J dropped 5 bases, with 15 bases sitting between them. Here the CDR3 DNA reads TGTGCCAGCTCACTCGACGAAGGGTGGAACAATGAGCAGTTCTTC. This translates into CASSLDEGWNNEQFF.

The chain is built from TRBV7-2 and TRBJ2-1, with TRBD1 identical over 8 bases. Germline V gives CDR1 SGHTA, CDR2 FQGNSA. The CDR3 extends over 13 amino acids. Germline trimming cut 6 bases from V and 4 bases from J; bases unmatched to any gene: 2. In DNA, the CDR3 is TGTGCCAGCAGGGGACAGGAATACAATGAGCAGTTCTTC. This codes for CASRGQEYNEQFF.

The CDR3 protein is CASTRDRPSYNEQFF. The CDR3 DNA follows: TGTGCCAGCACCAGGGACAGGCCTTCTTACAATGAGCAGTTCTTC. The rearrangement uses TRBV2 and TRBJ2-1; 8 bases are shared with TRBD1. Trimming at V came to 7 bases and at J to 4 bases, leaving 9 bases not matched to a gene. Germline assignment: CDR1 SNHLY and CDR2 FYNNEI. This CDR3 comprises 15 residues.

This clonotype was counted at least ten times. This sequence joins TRBV6-6 and TRBJ2-1; D is unresolved. CDR3 length: 12 residues. V was pared by 6 bases and J by 2 bases, with 5 bases between. Germline V CDR1 and CDR2: MNHNY, SVGAGI (reference sequence). The CDR3 nucleotides are TGTGCCAGCAGCCGTCCCTACAATGAGCAGTTCTTC. Its protein is CASSRPYNEQFF.

This clonotype showed up just a few times. V is TRBV12-3 or TRBV12-4 and J is TRBJ1-2, with D unclear. V lost 9 bases, J lost 3 bases, and 14 bases lay in between. This CDR3 has 13 amino acids. This chain's CDR3 is CASKLTDYYGYTF. CDR3 in DNA: TGTGCCAGTAAGCTCACTGACTACTATGGCTACACCTTC.

Only a few counts were recorded for this clonotype. The chain recombines TRBV4-1 with TRBJ1-6; 8 bases agree with TRBD1. The germline V gene has CDR1 MGHRA and CDR2 YSYEKL. CDR3 length: 15 residues. With 6 bases clipped from V and 8 bases from J, the junction kept 9 bases outside the gene matches. The CDR3 is CASRFRTGLDSPLHF. CDR3 sequence (DNA): TGCGCCAGCAGGTTTAGGACAGGGCTTGATTCACCCCTCCACTTT.